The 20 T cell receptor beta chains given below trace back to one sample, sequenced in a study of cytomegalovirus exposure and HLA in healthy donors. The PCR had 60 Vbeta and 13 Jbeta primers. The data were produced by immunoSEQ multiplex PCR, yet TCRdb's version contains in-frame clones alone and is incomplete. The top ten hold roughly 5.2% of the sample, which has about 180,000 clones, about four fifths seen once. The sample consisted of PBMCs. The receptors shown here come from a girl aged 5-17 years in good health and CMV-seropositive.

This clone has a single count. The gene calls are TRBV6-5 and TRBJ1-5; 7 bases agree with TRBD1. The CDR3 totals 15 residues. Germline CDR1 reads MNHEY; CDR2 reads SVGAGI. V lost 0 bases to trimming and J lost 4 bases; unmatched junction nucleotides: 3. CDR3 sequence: CASSYSGQSNQPQHF. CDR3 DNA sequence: TGTGCCAGCAGTTACTCGGGACAGTCTAATCAGCCCCAGCATTTT.

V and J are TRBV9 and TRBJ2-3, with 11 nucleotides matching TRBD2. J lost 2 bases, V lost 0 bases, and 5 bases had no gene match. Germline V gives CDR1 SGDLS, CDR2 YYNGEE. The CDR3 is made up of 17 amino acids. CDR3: CASSVGSSGGLTDTQYF. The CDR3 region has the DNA TGTGCCAGCAGCGTAGGCTCTAGCGGGGGGCTCACAGATACGCAGTATTTT.

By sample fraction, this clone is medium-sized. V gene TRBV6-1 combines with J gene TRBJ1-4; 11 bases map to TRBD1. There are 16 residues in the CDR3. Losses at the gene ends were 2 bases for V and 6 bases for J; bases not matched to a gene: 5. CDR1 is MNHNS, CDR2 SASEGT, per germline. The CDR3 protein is CASSERTGQGDEKLFF. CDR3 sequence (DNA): TGTGCCAGCAGTGAAAGAACGGGACAGGGGGATGAAAAACTGTTTTTT.

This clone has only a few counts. The CDR3 DNA is TGTGCCAGCAGCTTGGACAGGGGTACCTACAATGAGCAGTTCTTC. This translates into CASSLDRGTYNEQFF. The chain is built from TRBV5-8 and TRBJ2-1, with TRBD1 matching over 7 bases. This CDR3 comprises 15 residues. Germline values: CDR1 SGHTS, CDR2 YDEGEE. V shed 0 bases and J 2 bases; nucleotides not matched to a gene: 2.

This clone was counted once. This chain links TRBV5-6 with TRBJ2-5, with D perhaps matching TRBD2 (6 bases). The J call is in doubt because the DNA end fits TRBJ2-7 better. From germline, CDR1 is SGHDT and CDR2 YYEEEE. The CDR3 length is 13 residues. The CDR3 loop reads CASSPGGAYEQYF. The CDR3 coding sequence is TGTGCCAGCAGCCCGGGCGGGGCCTACGAGCAGTACTTC.

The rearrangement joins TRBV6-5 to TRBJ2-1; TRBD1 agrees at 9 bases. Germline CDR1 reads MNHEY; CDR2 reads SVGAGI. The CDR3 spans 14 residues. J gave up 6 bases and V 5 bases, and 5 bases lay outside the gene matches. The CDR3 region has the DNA TGTGCCAGCAGTAGGGACAGGGATCGCAATGAGCAGTTCTTC. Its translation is CASSRDRDRNEQFF.

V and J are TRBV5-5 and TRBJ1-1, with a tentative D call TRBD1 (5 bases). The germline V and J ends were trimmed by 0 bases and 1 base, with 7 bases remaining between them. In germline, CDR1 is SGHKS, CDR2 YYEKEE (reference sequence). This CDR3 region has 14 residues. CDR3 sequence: CASSLAGGNTEAFF. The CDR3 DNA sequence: TGTGCCAGCAGCTTGGCCGGGGGGAACACTGAAGCTTTCTTT.

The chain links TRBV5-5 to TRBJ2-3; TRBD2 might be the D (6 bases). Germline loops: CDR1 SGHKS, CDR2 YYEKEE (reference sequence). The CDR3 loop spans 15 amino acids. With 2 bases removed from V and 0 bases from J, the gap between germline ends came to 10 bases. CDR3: CASSLGTYSTDTQYF. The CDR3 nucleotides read TGTGCCAGCAGCTTAGGGACTTACAGCACAGATACGCAGTATTTT.

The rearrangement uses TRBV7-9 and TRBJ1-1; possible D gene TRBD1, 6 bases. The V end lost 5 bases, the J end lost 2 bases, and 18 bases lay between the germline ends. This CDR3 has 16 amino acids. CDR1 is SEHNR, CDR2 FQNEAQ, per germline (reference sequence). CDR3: CASSRGGAVLNTEAFF. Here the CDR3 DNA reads TGTGCCAGCAGCCGCGGGGGGGCGGTTTTAAACACTGAAGCTTTCTTT.

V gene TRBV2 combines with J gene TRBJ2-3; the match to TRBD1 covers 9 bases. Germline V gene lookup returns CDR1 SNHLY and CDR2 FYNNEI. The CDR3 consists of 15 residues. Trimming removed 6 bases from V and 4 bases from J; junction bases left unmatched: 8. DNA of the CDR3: TGTGCCAGCAGCCCACAGGGGGCGAGGGCAGATACGCAGTATTTT. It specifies CASSPQGARADTQYF.

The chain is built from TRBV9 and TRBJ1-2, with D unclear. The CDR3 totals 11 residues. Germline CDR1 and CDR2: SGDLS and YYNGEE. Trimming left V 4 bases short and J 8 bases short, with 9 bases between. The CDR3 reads CASSQRGGYTF. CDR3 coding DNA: TGTGCCAGCAGCCAGCGTGGGGGCTACACCTTC.

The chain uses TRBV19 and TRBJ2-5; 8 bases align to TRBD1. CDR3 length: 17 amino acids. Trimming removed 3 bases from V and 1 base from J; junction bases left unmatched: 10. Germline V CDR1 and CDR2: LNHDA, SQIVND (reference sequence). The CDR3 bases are TGTGCCAGTAGTATCTCCCGGGACAGGAGCTCCCAAGAGACCCAGTACTTC. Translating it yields CASSISRDRSSQETQYF.

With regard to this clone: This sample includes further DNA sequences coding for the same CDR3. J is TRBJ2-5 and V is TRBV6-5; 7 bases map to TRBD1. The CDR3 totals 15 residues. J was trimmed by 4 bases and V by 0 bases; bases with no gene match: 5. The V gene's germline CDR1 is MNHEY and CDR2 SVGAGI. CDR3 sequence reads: CASSYSDRVLETQYF. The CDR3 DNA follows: TGTGCCAGCAGTTACTCCGACAGGGTTCTAGAGACCCAGTACTTC.

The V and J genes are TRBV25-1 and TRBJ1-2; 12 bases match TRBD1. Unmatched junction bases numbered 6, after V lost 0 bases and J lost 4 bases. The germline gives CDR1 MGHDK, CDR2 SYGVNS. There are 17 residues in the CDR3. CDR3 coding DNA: TGTGCCAGCAGTGAATATGCCGGGACAGGGGGCCTCTATGGCTACACCTTC. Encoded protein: CASSEYAGTGGLYGYTF.

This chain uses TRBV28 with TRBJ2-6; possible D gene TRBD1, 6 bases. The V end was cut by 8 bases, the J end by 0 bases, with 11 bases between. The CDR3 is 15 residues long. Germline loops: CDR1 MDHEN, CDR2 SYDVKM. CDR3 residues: CASDTGNSGANVLTF. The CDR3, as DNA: TGTGCCAGCGATACAGGGAACTCTGGGGCCAACGTCCTGACTTTC.

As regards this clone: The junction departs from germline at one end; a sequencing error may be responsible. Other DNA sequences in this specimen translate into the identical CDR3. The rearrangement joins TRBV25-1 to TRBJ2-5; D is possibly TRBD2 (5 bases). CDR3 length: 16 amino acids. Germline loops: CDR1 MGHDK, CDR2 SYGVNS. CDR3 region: CASSEGRAGLRETQYF. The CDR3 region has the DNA TGTGCCAGCAGTGAAGGGAGAGCAGGACTTAGAGAGACTCAGTACTTC. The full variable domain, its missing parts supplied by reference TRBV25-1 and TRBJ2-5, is EADIYQTPRYLVIGTGKKITLECSQTMGHDKMYWYQQDPGMELHLIHYSYGVNSTEKGDLSSESTVSRIRTEHFPLTLESARPSHTSQYLCASSEGRAGLRETQYFGPGTRLLVL.

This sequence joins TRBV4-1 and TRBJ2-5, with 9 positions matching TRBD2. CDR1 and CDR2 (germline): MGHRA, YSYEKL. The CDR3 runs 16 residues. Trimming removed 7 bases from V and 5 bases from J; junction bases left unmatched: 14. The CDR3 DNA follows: TGCGCCAGCACCGAAGAGTGGCGGGGGGGCCGGGAGACCCAGTACTTC. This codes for CASTEEWRGGRETQYF.

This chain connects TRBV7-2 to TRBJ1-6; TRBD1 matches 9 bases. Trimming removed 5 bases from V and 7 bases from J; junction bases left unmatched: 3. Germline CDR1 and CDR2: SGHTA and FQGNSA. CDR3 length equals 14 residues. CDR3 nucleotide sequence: TGTGCCAGCAGCCCCACAGGGGGCAATTCACCCCTCCACTTT. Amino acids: CASSPTGGNSPLHF. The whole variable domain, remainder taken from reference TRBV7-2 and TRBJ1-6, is GAGVSQSPSNKVTEKGKDVELRCDPISGHTALYWYRQSLGQGLEFLIYFQGNSAPDKSGLPSDRFSAERTGGSVSTLTIQRTQQEDSAVYLCASSPTGGNSPLHFGNGTRLTVT.

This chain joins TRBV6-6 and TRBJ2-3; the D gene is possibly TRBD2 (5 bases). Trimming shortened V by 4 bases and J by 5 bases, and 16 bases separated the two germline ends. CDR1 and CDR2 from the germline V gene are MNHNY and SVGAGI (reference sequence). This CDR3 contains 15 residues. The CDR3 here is CASSFLGRGGDTQYF. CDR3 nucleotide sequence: TGTGCCAGCAGTTTTCTGGGGAGAGGAGGAGATACGCAGTATTTT.

The DNA of the CDR3 is TGTGCCAGCAGTGCAGGGGGCCCCTCCTACAATGAGCAGTTCTTC. It codes for CASSAGGPSYNEQFF. This rearrangement joins TRBV27 to TRBJ2-1, with TRBD1 matching over 8 bases. Per germline, CDR1 MNHEY and CDR2 SMNVEV (reference sequence). V was pared by 5 bases and J by 0 bases, with 3 bases of the junction left unmatched. CDR3 length: 15 amino acids.